Given below is one TCR beta chain in context. Its antigen is not identified. These data come from a study of CD4 T cell repertoires in COVID-19. General observations from the study: Several top expanded SARS-CoV-2-reactive clonotypes were shared by two or three memory subsets.

Libraries were prepared by immunoSEQ multiplex PCR; TCRdb keeps only in-frame clonotypes and omits some of them. The table includes approximately 75,000 clones, 83% detected once. Trimming shortened V by 5 bases and J by 1 base, and 10 bases separated the two germline ends. The CDR3 is made up of 14 amino acids. CDR1 SGHNT and CDR2 YENEEA come from the germline V gene. The sequencing here drew on CD4+ T cells from peripheral blood, taken after recovery from COVID-19. The receptor was derived from a human donor who had COVID-19. J is TRBJ2-3 and V is TRBV11-3; unclear D gene. CDR3 amino acids: CASSPGRGTDTQYF. DNA for the CDR3: TGTGCCAGCAGCCCAGGACGGGGCACAGATACGCAGTATTTT.